These 17 T cell receptor beta chains share one sample of origin, sequenced in a study of OX40 agonist ivuxolimab in advanced cancers. Some clones are missing from TCRdb's copy, which holds only in-frame ones; the method was immunoSEQ multiplex PCR. The table has tens of thousands of clones, around 74% seen once. This specimen was CD4+ or CD8+ T cells sorted from blood, taken in a trial of the OX40 agonist ivuxolimab. The source of these receptors is an adult with an advanced solid tumor such as melanoma, head and neck, liver or kidney cancer.

J is TRBJ1-5 and V is TRBV4-3, with 9 nucleotides matching TRBD1. The ends lost 4 bases at V and 3 bases at J; junction bases unmatched: 4. This CDR3 comprises 15 residues. CDR1 LGHNA and CDR2 YSLEER come from the germline V gene. This CDR3 reads CASSLGTGLNQPQHF. CDR3 DNA: TGCGCCAGCAGCCTAGGGACAGGGCTCAATCAGCCCCAGCATTTT.

V gene TRBV27 combines with J gene TRBJ1-2; D gene uncertain. Trimming cost V 7 bases and J 3 bases, with 15 bases left between them. In germline, CDR1 is MNHEY, CDR2 SMNVEV (reference sequence). This CDR3 has 14 residues. The CDR3 nucleotides read TGTGCCAGCAAATCACTGCCAGCCTACTATGGCTACACCTTC. It codes for CASKSLPAYYGYTF.

V gene TRBV7-2 combines with J gene TRBJ2-2, with 7 bases fitting TRBD1. The CDR3 runs to 14 residues. Germline V gives CDR1 SGHTA, CDR2 FQGNSA. The J segment lost 4 bases and the V segment lost 4 bases, leaving 3 bases of the junction unmatched. CDR3 bases: TGTGCCAGCAGCTCGACAGGGATCACCGGGGAGCTGTTTTTT. Encoded protein: CASSSTGITGELFF.

This chain connects TRBV7-6 to TRBJ2-3; 10 nucleotides align to TRBD2. The CDR3 runs to 15 residues. Germline trimming cut 5 bases from V and 7 bases from J; bases unmatched to any gene: 9. Germline CDR1 reads SGHVS; CDR2 reads FNYEAQ. The CDR3 DNA follows: TGTGCCAGCAGCCCCGAAGGTAGCGGGGGGTATACGCAGTATTTT. Translated: CASSPEGSGGYTQYF. The full variable domain, in which reference TRBV7-6 and TRBJ2-3 provide the parts outside the CDR3, is GAGVSQSPRYKVTKRGQDVALRCDPISGHVSLYWYRQALGQGPEFLTYFNYEAQQDKSGLPNDRFSAERPEGSISTLTIQRTEQRDSAMYRCASSPEGSGGYTQYFGPGTRLTVL.

The chain carries TRBV5-1 and TRBJ2-7; the match to TRBD2 covers 11 bases. V was pared by 4 bases and J by 0 bases, with 12 bases of the junction left unmatched. CDR3 length equals 18 residues. Germline CDR1 SGHRS, CDR2 YFSETQ. CDR3 DNA: TGCGCCAGCAGCGACCCAACTAGCGGGGGACGACACTCCTACGAGCAGTACTTC. Amino acid sequence: CASSDPTSGGRHSYEQYF.

V and J are TRBV27 and TRBJ2-1; 9 bases align to TRBD2. CDR1 is MNHEY, CDR2 SMNVEV, per germline (reference sequence). After removal of 7 bases from V and 9 bases from J, the junction contained 22 bases not matched to a gene. There are 18 residues in the CDR3. As DNA, the CDR3 is TGTGCCAGCACCCTCAGGGTACCGGGGCTAGCGGGATTCACTGAGCAGTTCTTC. Protein sequence: CASTLRVPGLAGFTEQFF.

The rearrangement uses TRBV4-3 and TRBJ2-1, with TRBD2 as a possible D gene (5 bases). CDR3 length: 15 residues. The V gene lost 0 bases and the J gene lost 9 bases, with 15 bases spanning the gap. Germline lookup yields CDR1 LGHNA and CDR2 YSLEER. The CDR3 region is CASSQEWLAIGEQFF. The CDR3, as DNA: TGCGCCAGCAGCCAAGAGTGGCTAGCTATAGGTGAGCAGTTCTTC.

V is TRBV18 and J is TRBJ2-5; D unresolved. The DNA matches TRBJ2-7 better at its end, which makes the J call doubtful. This CDR3 region has 13 residues. Germline-derived CDR1 and CDR2 are KGHSH and LQKENI. The CDR3 DNA sequence: TGTGCCAGCTCACCACCGGGCGTTTACGAGCAGTACTTC. It encodes CASSPPGVYEQYF.

J is TRBJ1-1 and V is TRBV18; no reliable D call. The germline V gene has CDR1 KGHSH and CDR2 LQKENI. The CDR3 consists of 13 residues. V shed 4 bases and J shed 5 bases, with 11 bases lying between them. CDR3 region: CASSQNVGTEAFF. The CDR3 DNA reads TGTGCCAGCTCACAAAATGTGGGGACTGAAGCTTTCTTT. The variable domain in full, with the rest retrieved from reference TRBV18 and TRBJ1-1, is NAGVMQNPRHLVRRRGQEARLRCSPMKGHSHVYWYRQLPEEGLKFMVYLQKENIIDESGMPKERFSAEFPKEGPSILRIQQVVRGDSAAYFCASSQNVGTEAFFGQGTRLTVV.

The chain joins TRBV5-3 to TRBJ2-4, with D possibly TRBD1 on 5 matching bases. TRBV5-3 counts as an open reading frame of uncertain function. V was clipped by 3 bases and J by 0 bases, with 16 bases between them. The CDR3 is 17 amino acids. CDR3 protein: CARSSFYRSLAKNIQYF. The CDR3 nucleotides are TGTGCCAGAAGCTCATTCTACAGGAGCCTAGCCAAAAACATTCAGTACTTC.

This chain connects TRBV6-5 to TRBJ2-2; TRBD1 matches at 8 bases. Germline V gene sequence: CDR1 MNHEY, CDR2 SVGAGI. The CDR3 runs 14 residues. V shed 7 bases and J 3 bases; nucleotides not matched to a gene: 4. The CDR3 DNA reads as TGTGCCAGCACGGACAGGGTATACACCGGGGAGCTGTTTTTT. This codes for CASTDRVYTGELFF.

This chain joins TRBV28 and TRBJ1-1, with 9 bases fitting TRBD1. The CDR3 is 16 amino acids. Germline CDR1 and CDR2: MDHEN and SYDVKM. The V and J ends lost 7 bases and 4 bases, in that order; junction bases with no gene match: 13. DNA for the CDR3: TGTGCCAGCATTCCGATTGGACAGGGGTTGGTCACTGAAGCTTTCTTT. This sequence encodes CASIPIGQGLVTEAFF.

The V call is TRBV18, the J call TRBJ1-4, with 7 bases identical to TRBD1. V lost 3 bases and J lost 4; bases outside the gene matches: 8. This CDR3 region has 16 residues. CDR1 is KGHSH and CDR2 is LQKENI in the germline V gene. The CDR3 DNA reads as TGTGCCAGCTCACCTCCTCGGGACAGCCGTAATGAAAAACTGTTTTTT. Translating gives CASSPPRDSRNEKLFF.

The sample holds one count of this clone. The chain employs TRBV4-1 and TRBJ2-4; D is unresolved. V was pared by 0 bases and J by 0 bases, with 12 bases between. This CDR3 contains 17 residues. CDR1 is MGHRA, CDR2 YSYEKL, per germline. CDR3 in amino acids: CASSQDVESLAKNIQYF. The CDR3 DNA reads as TGCGCCAGCAGCCAAGATGTCGAGTCTTTAGCCAAAAACATTCAGTACTTC.

V gene TRBV7-2 combines with J gene TRBJ1-3; D not resolved. Germline CDR1 SGHTA, CDR2 FQGNSA. This CDR3 has 14 amino acids. V lost 5 bases and J 7 bases, leaving 15 bases between the germline ends. The CDR3 protein is CASSPGFRRNTIYF. DNA of the CDR3: TGTGCCAGCAGCCCCGGCTTCCGCCGGAACACCATATATTTT. Full variable domain (outside the CDR3, taken from reference TRBV7-2 and TRBJ1-3): GAGVSQSPSNKVTEKGKDVELRCDPISGHTALYWYRQSLGQGLEFLIYFQGNSAPDKSGLPSDRFSAERTGGSVSTLTIQRTQQEDSAVYLCASSPGFRRNTIYFGEGSWLTVV.

The chain is built from TRBV7-3 and TRBJ2-2, with 9 bases lining up with TRBD1. The CDR3 sequence is 17 residues long. V was pared by 0 bases and J by 1 base, with 3 bases of the junction left unmatched. Germline assignment: CDR1 SGHTA and CDR2 FQGTGA. CDR3 bases: TGTGCCAGCAGCTTAACCGGACAGGGGCGGAACACCGGGGAGCTGTTTTTT. Amino acid sequence: CASSLTGQGRNTGELFF.

The chain combines TRBV18 with TRBJ1-4, with 7 bases lining up with TRBD1. V lost 0 bases and J lost 8; bases outside the gene matches: 9. This CDR3 is built from 16 residues. Germline V gene sequence: CDR1 KGHSH, CDR2 LQKENI. For the CDR3, the DNA is TGTGCCAGCTCACCACCGTCCGGAACAGGGGCGGAAAAACTGTTTTTT. Its protein is CASSPPSGTGAEKLFF.